The next 17 T cell receptor beta chains were all read from a single sample in a study of T-cell reconstitution after alpha-beta-depleted transplantation in children. It was with unique molecular identifiers that the TCRbeta library was prepared. TCRdb ran MiXCR on the PCR reads and lists one entry per CDR3 protein. The sample yields around 380,000 distinct CDR3 sequences, roughly a tenth seen once. Sequencing was performed on PBMCs from the stem cell graft donor, taken from the stem cell graft. The receptors originated from a human donor who donated a stem cell graft to a child with acute myeloid leukemia.

This chain joins TRBV5-1 and TRBJ2-2, with 7 bases identical to TRBD2. CDR3 length equals 15 residues. The germline V gene has CDR1 SGHRS and CDR2 YFSETQ. V shed 4 bases, J shed 3 bases, and the junction held 6 bases outside the gene matches. CDR3 in DNA: TGCGCCAGCAGCCGACCAGCGGGGTACACCGGGGAGCTGTTTTTT. Translated, it gives CASSRPAGYTGELFF.

J is TRBJ1-4 and V is TRBV11-2, with D tentatively TRBD1 (6 bases). The length of the CDR3 is 15 residues. The V gene's germline CDR1 is SGHAT and CDR2 FQNNGV. Between the trimmed V and J ends, which lost 4 bases and 5 bases, there was a span of 14 bases. CDR3 coding DNA: TGTGCCAGCAGCTCCCCGGGGACAAGCAATGAAAAACTGTTTTTT. It specifies CASSSPGTSNEKLFF.

This clonotype has a handful of counts. J is TRBJ1-5 and V is TRBV20-1, with 7 bases fitting TRBD1. The CDR3 sequence is 18 residues long. Trimming cost V 0 bases and J 0 bases; bases outside gene matches: 11. The germline CDR1 and CDR2 sequences are DFQATT and SNEGSKA (reference sequence). CDR3 sequence reads: CSARENMAGGRSNQPQHF. The CDR3 bases are TGCAGTGCTAGAGAAAACATGGCAGGGGGTCGTAGCAATCAGCCCCAGCATTTT.

The chain couples TRBV4-1 to TRBJ1-4; 9 bases match TRBD1. This CDR3 spans 16 amino acids. Germline CDR1 reads MGHRA; CDR2 reads YSYEKL. Losses at the gene ends were 0 bases for V and 10 bases for J; bases not matched to a gene: 9. CDR3 sequence (DNA): TGCGCCAGCAGCCAAGATACCGGGACAGGGCCGACAAAACTGTTTTTT. Its protein product is CASSQDTGTGPTKLFF.

The chain links TRBV20-1 to TRBJ2-3; D is unclear. This CDR3 is built from 12 residues. V was clipped by 4 bases and J by 5 bases, with 10 bases between them. Germline V gene lookup returns CDR1 DFQATT and CDR2 SNEGSKA (reference sequence). CDR3 nucleotide sequence: TGCAGTGCTAAGACCAAGCGAGATACGCAGTATTTT. This sequence encodes CSAKTKRDTQYF.

This clonotype appeared a few times. The gene calls are TRBV21-1 and TRBJ2-5; TRBD1 is the table's D call and was not checked against the DNA. TRBV21-1 is described as a pseudogene. CDR3 length: 15 residues. The DNA for the CDR3 is TGTGCCAGCAGCAGGAATGACAGGGGGCAAGAGACCCAGTACTTC. Translating it yields CASSRNDRGQETQYF.

This clonotype was counted at least ten times. This chain's CDR3 is CSVEGGSTKAKNIQYF. Here the CDR3 DNA reads TGCAGCGTTGAAGGAGGCAGCACCAAAGCCAAAAACATTCAGTACTTC. The rearrangement joins TRBV29-1 to TRBJ2-4; no firm D call. The CDR3 is made up of 16 amino acids. The V gene's germline CDR1 is SQVTM and CDR2 ANQGSEA. V shed 1 base and J shed 0 bases, with 13 bases lying between them. The whole variable domain, remainder taken from reference TRBV29-1 and TRBJ2-4, is SAVISQKPSRDICQRGTSLTIQCQVDSQVTMMFWYRQQPGQSLTLIATANQGSEATYESGFVIDKFPISRPNLTFSTLTVSNMSPEDSSIYLCSVEGGSTKAKNIQYFGAGTRLSVL.

In its sample, this clonotype was seen a few times. The chain combines TRBV30 with TRBJ1-1; 7 positions agree with TRBD1. Per germline, CDR1 GTSNPN and CDR2 SVGIG (reference sequence). V lost 2 bases and J lost 0; bases outside the gene matches: 6. This CDR3 has 15 residues. In DNA, the CDR3 is TGTGCCTGGAGTCAAGGGACAGCGATGAACACTGAAGCTTTCTTT. Amino acids: CAWSQGTAMNTEAFF. Filled out from reference TRBV30 and TRBJ1-1, the complete variable domain reads SQTIHQWPATLVQPVGSPLSLECTVEGTSNPNLYWYRQAAGRGLQLLFYSVGIGQISSEVPQNLSASRPQDRQFILSSKKLLLSDSGFYLCAWSQGTAMNTEAFFGQGTRLTVV.

This clonotype was observed a handful of times. The rearrangement links TRBV27 to TRBJ1-4; tentatively, D is TRBD1 (6 bases). The V end was cut by 4 bases, the J end by 10 bases, with 19 bases between. CDR1 MNHEY and CDR2 SMNVEV come from the germline V gene (reference sequence). The CDR3 length is 15 residues. The CDR3 sequence: CASSSPLMGAGKLFF. DNA of the CDR3: TGTGCCAGCAGTTCCCCCCTTATGGGGGCTGGAAAACTGTTTTTT.

This chain connects TRBV6-2 or TRBV6-3 to TRBJ2-3, with a weak D call TRBD1 (6 bases). V was shortened by 0 bases and J by 1 base, with 17 bases between the two germline ends. From germline, CDR1 is MNHEY and CDR2 SVGEGT. This CDR3 comprises 18 residues. The DNA of the CDR3 is TGTGCCAGCAGTTACTCGGGTTTTTCGGGACAACGCACAGATACGCAGTATTTT. Encoded protein: CASSYSGFSGQRTDTQYF.

This clonotype was found a few times. The J gene is TRBJ2-3, the V gene TRBV3-1; 7 nucleotides match TRBD1. V was clipped by 6 bases and J by 0 bases; unmatched bases: 6. Germline-derived CDR1 and CDR2 are LGHDT and YNNKEL (reference sequence). This CDR3 has 15 residues. The CDR3 nucleotides read TGTGCCAGCAGAATGACAGGGCAAAGCACAGATACGCAGTATTTT. As protein: CASRMTGQSTDTQYF.

V is TRBV29-1 and J is TRBJ1-2, with 7 positions matching TRBD1. The germline V gene encodes CDR1 SQVTM and CDR2 ANQGSEA. The ends lost 5 bases at V and 1 base at J; junction bases unmatched: 10. The CDR3 totals 15 residues. The CDR3 protein is CSVSRQGRNNYGYTF. Written as DNA, the CDR3 is TGCAGCGTTAGTAGACAGGGCCGAAATAACTATGGCTACACCTTC.

This clonotype was detected only a few times. V and J are TRBV27 and TRBJ2-3, with 8 bases fitting TRBD2. This CDR3 comprises 17 residues. The trim removed 2 bases at V and 4 bases at J, leaving 11 bases unmatched. Germline V CDR1 and CDR2: MNHEY, SMNVEV (reference sequence). The chain's CDR3 is CASSLIGGAEVPDTQYF. CDR3 bases: TGTGCCAGCAGTTTAATCGGGGGGGCCGAAGTGCCAGATACGCAGTATTTT.

This clonotype was counted many times. The J gene is TRBJ2-5, the V gene TRBV7-2, with TRBD1 as a possible D gene (6 bases). The CDR3 runs 13 residues. Trimming removed 4 bases from V and 1 base from J, with 7 bases in between. Germline CDR1 and CDR2: SGHTA and FQGNSA. CDR3 coding DNA: TGTGCCAGCAGCTACAGGGTCCAAGAGACCCAGTACTTC. Translation: CASSYRVQETQYF.

This clonotype was detected many times. The CDR3 nucleotides are TGTGCCAGCAGTTTGGAGGGGACGGATGACTACACCATATATTTT. It is translated as CASSLEGTDDYTIYF. V usage is TRBV12-3 or TRBV12-4 and J usage is TRBJ1-3; maybe TRBD1 (5 bases). The CDR3 is 15 amino acids. The V end lost 3 bases, the J end lost 8 bases, and 17 bases lay between the germline ends.

This clonotype was picked up a small number of times. This chain connects TRBV12-3 or TRBV12-4 to TRBJ1-1; no reliable D call. This CDR3 is 12 amino acids long. Trimming pared 6 bases from V and 11 bases from J, leaving 16 bases between. The CDR3 region has the DNA TGTGCCAGCAGCTCCTTGGAACAGCCGGCTTTCTTT. Translation: CASSSLEQPAFF.

Ten or more counts support this clonotype. This chain joins TRBV11-2 and TRBJ2-5, with 8 bases matching TRBD2. Losses at the gene ends were 1 base for V and 3 bases for J; bases not matched to a gene: 16. From germline, CDR1 is SGHAT and CDR2 FQNNGV. This CDR3 has 19 residues. The CDR3 protein is CASSLVSLAVIPSEETQYF. The CDR3 DNA follows: TGTGCCAGCAGCTTAGTATCACTAGCGGTTATCCCCAGTGAAGAGACCCAGTACTTC.